This TCR beta chain was sequenced for a study of T cell clones after liver transplantation. Study in general: Pre-transplant mixed lymphocyte reactions yielded third-party-reactive TCRbeta sequences as comparators for graft-donor-reactive sequences.

Repertoires were generated with immunoSEQ multiplex PCR, while TCRdb's copy carries only in-frame clones and drops some. The sample carries 25,000 to 35,000 clones, 90% to 95% recorded once. Study-level findings and limits: Post-transplant, graft-donor-reactive CD4 TCRbeta sequences in blood dropped significantly in most of the 8 subjects.

A word on this clone: Its target is not known.

The CDR3 spans 14 residues. CDR1 MGHRA and CDR2 YSYEKL come from the germline V gene. Trimming stripped 0 bases from V and 7 bases from J, with 12 bases between. This chain uses TRBV4-1 with TRBJ1-2; no firm D call. This TCR derives from a human patient who received a liver transplant. A subset of T cells may come from the graft donor. This specimen was CD8+ T cells from blood, taken 12 months after liver transplant. This CDR3 is CASSQDGQVFGYTF. The CDR3 bases are TGCGCCAGCAGCCAAGATGGCCAGGTTTTTGGCTACACCTTC.